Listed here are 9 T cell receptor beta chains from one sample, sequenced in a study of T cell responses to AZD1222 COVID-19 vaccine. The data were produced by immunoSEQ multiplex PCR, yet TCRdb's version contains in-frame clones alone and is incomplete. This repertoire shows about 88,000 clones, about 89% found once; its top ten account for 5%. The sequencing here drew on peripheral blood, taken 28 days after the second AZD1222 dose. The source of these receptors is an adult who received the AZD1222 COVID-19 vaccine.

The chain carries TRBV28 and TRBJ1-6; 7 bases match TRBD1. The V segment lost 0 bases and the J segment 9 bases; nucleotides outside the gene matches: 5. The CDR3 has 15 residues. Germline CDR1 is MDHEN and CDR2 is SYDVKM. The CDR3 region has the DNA TGTGCCAGCAGTTTATGGGACAGGCCCAGTTCACCCCTCCACTTT. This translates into CASSLWDRPSSPLHF.

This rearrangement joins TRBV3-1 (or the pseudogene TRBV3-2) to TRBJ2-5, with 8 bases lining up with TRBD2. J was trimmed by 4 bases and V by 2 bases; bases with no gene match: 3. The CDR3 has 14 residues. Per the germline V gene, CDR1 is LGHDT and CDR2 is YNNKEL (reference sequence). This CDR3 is CASSQTSGGETQYF. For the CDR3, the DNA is TGTGCCAGCAGCCAAACTAGCGGCGGAGAGACCCAGTACTTC.

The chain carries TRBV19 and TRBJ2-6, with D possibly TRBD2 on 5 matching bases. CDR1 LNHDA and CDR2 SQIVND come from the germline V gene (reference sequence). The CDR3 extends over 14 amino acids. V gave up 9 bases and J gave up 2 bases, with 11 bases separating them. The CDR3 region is CASATSTGANVLTF. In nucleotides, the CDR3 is TGTGCCAGCGCTACTAGTACTGGGGCCAACGTCCTGACTTTC.

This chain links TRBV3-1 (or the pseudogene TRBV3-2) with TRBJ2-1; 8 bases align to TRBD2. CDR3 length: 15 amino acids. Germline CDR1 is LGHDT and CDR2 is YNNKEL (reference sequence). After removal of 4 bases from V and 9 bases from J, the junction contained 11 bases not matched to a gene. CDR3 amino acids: CASSRGVAGSGEQFF. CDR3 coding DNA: TGTGCCAGCAGCCGCGGGGTAGCGGGGTCGGGTGAGCAGTTCTTC.

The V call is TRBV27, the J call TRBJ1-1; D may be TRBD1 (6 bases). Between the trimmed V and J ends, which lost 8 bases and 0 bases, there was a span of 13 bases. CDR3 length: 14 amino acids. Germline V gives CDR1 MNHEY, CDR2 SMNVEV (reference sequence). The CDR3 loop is CASLKQGVNTEAFF. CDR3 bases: TGTGCCAGCCTTAAACAGGGTGTGAACACTGAAGCTTTCTTT.

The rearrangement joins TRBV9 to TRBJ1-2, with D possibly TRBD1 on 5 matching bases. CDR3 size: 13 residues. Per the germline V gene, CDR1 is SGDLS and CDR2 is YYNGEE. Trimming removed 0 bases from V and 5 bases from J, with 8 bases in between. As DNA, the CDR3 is TGTGCCAGCAGCGTAGATGGGGGTTATGGCTACACCTTC. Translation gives CASSVDGGYGYTF. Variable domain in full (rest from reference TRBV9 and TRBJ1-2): DSGVTQTPKHLITATGQRVTLRCSPRSGDLSVYWYQQSLDQGLQFLIQYYNGEERAKGNILERFSAQQFPDLHSELNLSSLELGDSALYFCASSVDGGYGYTFGSGTRLTVV.

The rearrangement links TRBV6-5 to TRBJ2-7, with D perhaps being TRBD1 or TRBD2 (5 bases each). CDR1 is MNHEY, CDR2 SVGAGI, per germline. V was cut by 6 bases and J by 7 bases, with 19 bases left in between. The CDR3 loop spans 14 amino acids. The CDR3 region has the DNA TGTGCCAGCAGAAAACCGGACGGGGCCCAGGAGCAGTACTTC. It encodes CASRKPDGAQEQYF.

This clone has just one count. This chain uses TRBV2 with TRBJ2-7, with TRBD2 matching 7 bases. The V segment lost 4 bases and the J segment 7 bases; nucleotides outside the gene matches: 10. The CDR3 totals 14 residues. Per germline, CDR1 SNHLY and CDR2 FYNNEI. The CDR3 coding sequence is TGTGCCAGCAGTGCTGGGGCCCCGCGGGAGGAGCAGTACTTC. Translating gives CASSAGAPREEQYF.

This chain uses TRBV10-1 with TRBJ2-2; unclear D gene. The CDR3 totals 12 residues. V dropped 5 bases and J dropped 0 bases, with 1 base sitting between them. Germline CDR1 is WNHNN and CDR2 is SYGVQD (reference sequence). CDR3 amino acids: CASSPNTGELFF. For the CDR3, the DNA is TGCGCCAGCAGTCCGAACACCGGGGAGCTGTTTTTT.